This T cell receptor (beta chain) was profiled in a study of blood T cell repertoires in COVID-19. Per the study methods: Using reference gene primer amplification, nucleated cell counts were estimated. Produced via immunoSEQ multiplex PCR; TCRdb's table is partial and in-frame only. V and J calls and clone size come straight from that table; D and trimming were deduced from the DNA. Of over 85,000 clones listed, 80% to 90% were seen once; the top ten hold 20%. With 3 bases removed from V and 4 bases from J, the gap between germline ends came to 20 bases. In germline, CDR1 is DFQATT, CDR2 SNEGSKA (reference sequence). CDR3 length: 16 amino acids.

This sequence originates from a human donor in a cohort sampled during active COVID-19. The chain links TRBV20-1 to TRBJ2-3, with a tentative D call TRBD2 (6 bases). Sequences were obtained from peripheral blood. CDR3 residues: CSASMRRGASSDTQYF. CDR3 coding DNA: TGCAGTGCTAGTATGAGGAGGGGAGCAAGCTCAGATACGCAGTATTTT.